These 12 T cell receptor beta chains share one sample of origin, sequenced in a study of early T cells in non-severe SARS-CoV-2 infection. TCRdb used MiXCR to reprocess the 5' RACE reads, holding one entry per CDR3 protein. The table lists roughly 71,000 distinct CDR3 sequences, less than 15% of them singletons. The sequenced sample was whole blood. The receptors were sampled from an adult who was a healthcare worker with PCR-confirmed SARS-CoV-2 infection or an uninfected control (not recorded which).

The chain combines TRBV3-1 with TRBJ2-7, with unresolved D. The CDR3 sequence is 14 residues long. CDR1 and CDR2 (germline): LGHDT, YNNKEL (reference sequence). V was trimmed by 1 base and J by 3 bases, leaving 10 bases between them. CDR3 residues: CASSQVLAGYEQYF. CDR3 nucleotides: TGTGCCAGCAGCCAAGTTCTGGCCGGCTACGAGCAGTACTTC.

V is TRBV5-6 and J is TRBJ2-3; D possibly matches TRBD1 or TRBD2 (5 bases each). V lost 3 bases and J 5 bases, leaving 19 bases between the germline ends. Germline loops: CDR1 SGHDT, CDR2 YYEEEE. The CDR3 has 16 amino acids. The CDR3 DNA reads TGTGCCAGCAGCTGGGGGACCCCGGCACCGGGAGATACGCAGTATTTT. This sequence encodes CASSWGTPAPGDTQYF.

This clonotype was recorded at least ten times. The chain uses TRBV14 and TRBJ1-1; D uncertain. Germline assignment: CDR1 SGHDN and CDR2 FVKESK. The CDR3 totals 14 residues. V lost 2 bases and J 4 bases, leaving 11 bases between the germline ends. CDR3 coding DNA: TGTGCCAGCAGCCAAATTCTTACAAGCACTGAAGCTTTCTTT. This codes for CASSQILTSTEAFF.

Ten or more counts support this clonotype. The V gene is TRBV11-2, the J gene TRBJ2-2; possible D gene TRBD1, 6 bases. Germline values: CDR1 SGHAT, CDR2 FQNNGV. The CDR3 runs 15 residues. V was clipped by 4 bases and J by 2 bases, with 11 bases between them. The CDR3 DNA reads TGTGCCAGCAGCTACCAGGGGATTAACACCGGGGAGCTGTTTTTT. Its protein is CASSYQGINTGELFF.

This clonotype was detected ten times or more. This chain uses TRBV27 with TRBJ1-2, with 8 bases matching TRBD1. The CDR3 runs 13 residues. V gave up 2 bases and J gave up 7 bases; unmatched junction bases: 3. Germline CDR1 and CDR2: MNHEY and SMNVEV (reference sequence). The CDR3 sequence is CASSLTGGAGYTF. The DNA of the CDR3 is TGTGCCAGCAGTTTAACAGGGGGGGCTGGCTACACCTTC.

This clonotype was observed a handful of times. The V call is TRBV12-3 or TRBV12-4, the J call TRBJ2-7, with D possibly being TRBD1 (5 bases). V lost 3 bases and J 4 bases, leaving 13 bases between the germline ends. There are 14 residues in the CDR3. The CDR3 spells CASSLKGAYYEQYF. The CDR3 region has the DNA TGTGCCAGCAGTTTGAAAGGGGCCTATTACGAGCAGTACTTC.

This clonotype has at least ten counts. The chain uses TRBV12-3 or TRBV12-4 and TRBJ2-1; D call uncertain. Trimming removed 3 bases at V and 7 bases at J, with 4 bases between. CDR3 size: 11 residues. The CDR3, as DNA: TGTGCCAGCAGTTTGGTAAATGAGCAGTTCTTC. It is translated as CASSLVNEQFF.

The V and J genes are TRBV21-1 and TRBJ2-2. TRBV21-1 is an annotated pseudogene. The CDR3 covers 12 residues. The CDR3 nucleotides are TGTGCCAGCAGCAAAGGGACCGGGGAGCTGTTTTTT. As protein: CASSKGTGELFF.

The chain couples TRBV4-3 to TRBJ2-5; D is possibly TRBD1 or TRBD2 (5 bases each). The V gene's germline CDR1 is LGHNA and CDR2 YSLEER. V was pared by 1 base and J by 5 bases, with 8 bases between. The CDR3 length is 13 residues. DNA for the CDR3: TGCGCCAGCAGCCAAGCGTGGGGGGAGACCCAGTACTTC. This sequence encodes CASSQAWGETQYF.

The V call is TRBV6-2 or TRBV6-3, the J call TRBJ1-2; TRBD1 matches 10 bases. The CDR3 contains 15 residues. Germline CDR1 is MNHEY and CDR2 is SVGEGT. With V trimmed by 5 bases and J by 3 bases, 6 bases remained unmatched. CDR3 DNA sequence: TGTGCCAGCAGTGACAGGGGGCTTCTGGACTATGGCTACACCTTC. Residues: CASSDRGLLDYGYTF.

This clonotype occurred many times. The rearrangement joins TRBV12-3 or TRBV12-4 to TRBJ2-7, with D maybe TRBD2 (6 bases). This CDR3 comprises 12 residues. V was pared by 6 bases and J by 5 bases, with 11 bases between. CDR3 protein: CASSLGTDEQYF. CDR3 coding DNA: TGTGCCAGCAGCCTCGGGACTGACGAGCAGTACTTC.

This clonotype was detected many times. V usage is TRBV20-1 and J usage is TRBJ2-3; 7 bases are a match to TRBD2. CDR1 and CDR2 from the germline V gene are DFQATT and SNEGSKA (reference sequence). The CDR3 sequence is 14 residues long. V dropped 1 base and J dropped 7; count of bases not matched to a gene: 8. CDR3 residues: CSARVERGTNTQYF. In nucleotides, the CDR3 is TGCAGTGCTAGAGTCGAGCGGGGAACCAATACGCAGTATTTT.